Below are 2 T cell receptor beta chains sequenced from a single sample in a study of CD8 T cells in ankylosing spondylitis. TCRdb used MiXCR to reprocess the 5' RACE reads, holding one entry per CDR3 protein. The sample holds about 310,000 distinct CDR3 sequences, around 20% seen once. The source material was blood, either unsorted or a sorted T cell fraction (not recorded which). These TCRs come from a female donor with ankylosing spondylitis or in good health (not recorded which).

This clonotype was seen only a few times. The rearrangement joins TRBV29-1 to TRBJ2-5; D ambiguous. Trimming took off 4 bases at V and 0 bases at J, with 6 bases between the two ends. CDR1 and CDR2 (germline): SQVTM, ANQGSEA. CDR3 length: 12 residues. CDR3 in DNA: TGCAGCGTTGCGACAAACCAAGAGACCCAGTACTTC. Amino acid sequence: CSVATNQETQYF.

This clonotype was seen once. The V call is TRBV10-2, the J call TRBJ2-1, with TRBD2 identical over 14 bases. The CDR3 loop spans 17 amino acids. Germline V gene lookup returns CDR1 WSHSY and CDR2 SAAADI. Unmatched junction bases numbered 4, after V lost 6 bases and J lost 0 bases. DNA for the CDR3: TGCGCCAGCAGCGAGGGGACTAGCGGGAGCTCCTACAATGAGCAGTTCTTC. Its protein is CASSEGTSGSSYNEQFF.